These 5 T cell receptor beta chains originate from one sample sequenced in a study of blood T cell repertoires in COVID-19. Assay used: immunoSEQ multiplex PCR; TCRdb lists only in-frame clones, some missing. The sample lists about 410,000 clones; 89% were seen once. The specimen sequenced was peripheral blood. The source is a woman in her thirties or forties with COVID-19, enrolled during active disease.

In regard to this clone: The identical CDR3 is also encoded by other nucleotide sequences in the sample. The gene calls are TRBV7-2 and TRBJ1-5; 7 bases map to TRBD1. J gave up 1 base and V 6 bases, and 3 bases lay outside the gene matches. This CDR3 contains 14 residues. In germline, CDR1 is SGHTA, CDR2 FQGNSA. The DNA for the CDR3 is TGTGCCAGCAGTCCGACAGGGAGCAATCAGCCCCAGCATTTT. It translates to CASSPTGSNQPQHF.

This chain links TRBV12-5 with TRBJ1-2, with 10 bases matching TRBD1. The CDR3 runs to 14 residues. Germline V gene data show CDR1 as LGHNT and CDR2 as FRNRAP. Germline trimming cut 9 bases from V and 6 bases from J; bases unmatched to any gene: 10. CDR3 in DNA: TGTGCTAGCCCTCAAGGGACAGGGGTTAATGGCTACACCTTC. Its protein product is CASPQGTGVNGYTF.

The chain has TRBV28 and TRBJ1-6, with D possibly being TRBD1 (6 bases). Trimming left V 6 bases short and J 0 bases short, with 9 bases between. The CDR3 has 15 amino acids. Germline CDR1 and CDR2: MDHEN and SYDVKM. Written as DNA, the CDR3 is TGTGCCAGCAGCCCGGGACACTCCTATAATTCACCCCTCCACTTT. It yields the protein CASSPGHSYNSPLHF.

The V and J genes are TRBV3-1 (or the pseudogene TRBV3-2) and TRBJ2-5; a possible D gene is TRBD2 (5 bases). The length of the CDR3 is 13 residues. V was shortened by 4 bases and J by 4 bases, with 10 bases between the two germline ends. Germline V gene sequence: CDR1 LGHDT, CDR2 YNNKEL (reference sequence). The chain's CDR3 is CASSPTGTETQYF. CDR3 sequence (DNA): TGTGCCAGCAGCCCGACGGGAACAGAGACCCAGTACTTC.

The V gene is TRBV18, the J gene TRBJ1-5, with TRBD1 identical over 7 bases. The J segment lost 4 bases and the V segment lost 6 bases, leaving 9 bases of the junction unmatched. Germline assignment: CDR1 KGHSH and CDR2 LQKENI. The CDR3 is 15 amino acids. The CDR3, as DNA: TGTGCCAGCTCCCCTCAACAGGGACAGAATCAGCCCCAGCATTTT. Translated, it gives CASSPQQGQNQPQHF.